The rows below give T cell receptor beta chains drawn from one sample of a study of T-cell memory formation after mild COVID-19. TCRdb passed the 5' RACE reads through MiXCR, listing each CDR3 protein once. The sample has around 120,000 distinct CDR3 sequences, about 15% seen once; the top ten hold about 14%. Sequencing input: PBMCs or a T cell subset sorted from them (not recorded which). The receptors originated from an adult woman who had mild COVID-19 (a few samples of this study predate the infection). Cell type and time point are not known. CDR3s leave out the opening cysteine and the closing phenylalanine or tryptophan. D genes are given only for firm matches. Some rows have no size entry. The others give once, few or many, or a class for an expanded clone.

.,TRBV6-5,TRBJ2-3,.,ASPGCGRDTDTQY
.,TRBV4-3,TRBJ2-5,.,ASSQDLPSAGETQY
TRBD2,TRBV6-2/TRBV6-3,TRBJ2-2,few,ASNPRWTSGDTGELF
TRBD2,TRBV27,TRBJ2-3,.,ASSLGWVAGVPDTQY
.,TRBV20-1,TRBJ2-3,few,SARRSGGSTDTQY
.,TRBV24-1,TRBJ1-2,.,ATSDSRGGFYGYI
TRBD1,TRBV6-5,TRBJ1-2,few,ASSYSRRTGGFAGYT
.,TRBV1,TRBJ2-5,.,TSSAGETQY
.,TRBV5-5,TRBJ1-2,few,ASSFGQPSPGYT
.,TRBV6-2/TRBV6-3,TRBJ2-3,.,ASSYSSGTDTQY
TRBD2,TRBV10-3,TRBJ2-1,.,AIRQREGRDEQF
TRBD2,TRBV4-3,TRBJ2-7,few,ASSQVTSGITEQY
TRBD1,TRBV25-1,TRBJ2-7,few,ASSRDRAEEQY
.,TRBV11-2,TRBJ2-7,.,ASSLGRWRTTPSYEQY
TRBD2,TRBV5-6,TRBJ2-1,.,ASSPGGLAVNEQF
TRBD1,TRBV12-3/TRBV12-4,TRBJ2-3,.,ASSLPGGTQY
TRBD2,TRBV7-3,TRBJ2-1,few,ASSLRGGLAGPEQF
TRBD2,TRBV6-2/TRBV6-3,TRBJ2-7,few,ASSTTSGVSYEQY
.,TRBV20-1,TRBJ2-1,few,SAAEPPPGEQF
TRBD1,TRBV24-1,TRBJ2-1,few,ATSDSGTGADNEQF
.,TRBV7-9,TRBJ2-1,many,ASSLAWGASYNEQF
.,TRBV5-1,TRBJ1-4,few,ASSSWGGLDEKLF
TRBD1,TRBV20-1,TRBJ2-1,.,SAHDRGSYNEQF
.,TRBV7-6,TRBJ2-7,.,ASSFPGYEQY
.,TRBV6-5,TRBJ1-1,.,ASSFSPEGTEAF
TRBD1,TRBV5-5,TRBJ2-5,many,ASSYTGGGIQETQY
TRBD2,TRBV3-1,TRBJ2-1,.,ASSQGKASGGWNEQF
.,TRBV19,TRBJ1-1,few,ASGMPEAF
.,TRBV11-1,TRBJ2-3,.,ASSFGLALDTQY
.,TRBV11-1,TRBJ2-7,.,ASSFRALSYEQY
TRBD2,TRBV7-7,TRBJ2-2,.,ASSFSGMGTGELF
.,TRBV27,TRBJ2-7,.,ASSSRTTRGEQY
.,TRBV20-1,TRBJ1-5,.,SAIRGSQPQH
.,TRBV3-1,TRBJ2-7,.,ASSQAGLDYEQY
TRBD2,TRBV7-2,TRBJ2-5,.,ASSLGGVQETQY
TRBD2,TRBV9,TRBJ2-2,many,ASSPGTSSSGELF
.,TRBV3-1,TRBJ1-4,few,ASSPGPLGEKLF
.,TRBV19,TRBJ1-2,.,ASTWDSGYT
.,TRBV5-6,TRBJ1-1,few,ASSLKVSRMNTEAF
TRBD1,TRBV7-2,TRBJ2-7,.,ASTRPGQVYEQY
TRBD1,TRBV5-1,TRBJ2-3,few,ASSLDVWGQGTDTQY
TRBD1,TRBV20-1,TRBJ2-7,many,SAREQGIWSEQY
.,TRBV3-1,TRBJ2-7,medium-sized,ASSQAYEQY
TRBD1,TRBV7-9,TRBJ2-1,.,ATQGQGADEQF
TRBD1,TRBV4-1,TRBJ1-2,.,ASSQDMRQGAANYGYT
.,TRBV6-1,TRBJ1-1,.,ATSVGPEAF
.,TRBV27,TRBJ2-5,few,ASSSGYFDNQY
.,TRBV5-1,TRBJ2-5,.,ASSLVGPGRGETQY
TRBD1,TRBV29-1,TRBJ1-5,.,SVAFGTGGANQPQH